These T cell receptor beta chains were read from a single sample in a study of neurological immune-mediated disorders. TCRdb processed the 5' RACE reads anew with MiXCR; each CDR3 protein has one entry. The sample consists of roughly 100,000 distinct CDR3 sequences, 10% to 13% of them appearing once. The sample was PBMCs. The receptors were gathered from a female donor with HTLV-1-associated myelopathy (HAM/TSP). The CDR3 runs from the conserved cysteine through the conserved F or W. D genes are given only for firm matches. The size field is filled for only some rows; it gives once, few, many or a size class.

j_call clone_size d_call v_call cdr3_aa cdr3_nt
TRBJ2-2 many - TRBV28 CASRHFPIRTGELFF TGTGCCAGCAGACATTTTCCCATTCGCACCGGGGAGCTGTTTTTT
TRBJ2-7 many - TRBV27 CASSPTGVHEQYF TGTGCCAGCAGTCCCACGGGGGTGCACGAGCAGTACTTC
TRBJ2-7 many TRBD2 TRBV28 CASSSHYLAGLSGGYF TGTGCCAGCAGTTCCCACTATCTAGCGGGGCTTTCCGGAGGGTACTTC
TRBJ2-7 - - TRBV7-9 CANSLGGHQYEQYF TGTGCCAACAGCCTAGGGGGACACCAATACGAGCAGTACTTC
TRBJ2-1 many TRBD1 TRBV5-1 CASSPRDRAFNEQFF TGCGCCAGCAGCCCCCGGGACAGGGCGTTCAATGAGCAGTTCTTC
TRBJ2-3 many - TRBV6-5 CASSLRGGPSTDTQYF TGTGCCAGCAGTCTCAGGGGGGGCCCGAGCACAGATACGCAGTATTTT